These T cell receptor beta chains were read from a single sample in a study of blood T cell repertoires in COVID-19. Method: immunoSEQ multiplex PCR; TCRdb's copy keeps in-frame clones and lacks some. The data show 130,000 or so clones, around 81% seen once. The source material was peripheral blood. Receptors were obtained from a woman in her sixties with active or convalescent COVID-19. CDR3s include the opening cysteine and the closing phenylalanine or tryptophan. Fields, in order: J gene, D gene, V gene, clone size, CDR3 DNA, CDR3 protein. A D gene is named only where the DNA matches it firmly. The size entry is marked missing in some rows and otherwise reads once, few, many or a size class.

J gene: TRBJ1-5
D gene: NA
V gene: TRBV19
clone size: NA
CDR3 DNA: TGTGCCAGTAGTCTCCCCGGGGTGAACGGTGCGCAGCCCCAGCATTTT
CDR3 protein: CASSLPGVNGAQPQHF

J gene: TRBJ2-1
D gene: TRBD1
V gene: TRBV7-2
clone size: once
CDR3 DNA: TGTGCCAGCAGCTTAGTCGGGACAGGGGGCGAAAATGAGCAGTTCTTC
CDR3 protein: CASSLVGTGGENEQFF

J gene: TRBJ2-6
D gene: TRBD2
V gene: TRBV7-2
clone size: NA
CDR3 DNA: TGTGCCAGCAGCTTAGCACTAGCGTTTACCTCTGGGGCCAACGTCCTGACTTTC
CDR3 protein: CASSLALAFTSGANVLTF

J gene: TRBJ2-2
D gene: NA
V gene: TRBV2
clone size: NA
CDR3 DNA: TGTGCCAGCAGTGGACACATGAACACCGGGGAGCTGTTTTTT
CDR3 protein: CASSGHMNTGELFF

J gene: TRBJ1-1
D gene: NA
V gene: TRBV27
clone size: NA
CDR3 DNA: TGTGCCAGCAGTGCGAGAACGAACACTGAAGCTTTCTTT
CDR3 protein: CASSARTNTEAFF

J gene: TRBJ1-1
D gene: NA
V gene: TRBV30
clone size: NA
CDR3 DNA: TGTGCCTGGAAGTGGGAGGGAAGAACTGAAGCTTTCTTT
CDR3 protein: CAWKWEGRTEAFF

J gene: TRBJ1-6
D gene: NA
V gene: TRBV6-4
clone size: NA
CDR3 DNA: TGTGCCAGCAGTGCCGAAGACCGCGTGGAGCCCCTCCACTTT
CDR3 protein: CASSAEDRVEPLHF

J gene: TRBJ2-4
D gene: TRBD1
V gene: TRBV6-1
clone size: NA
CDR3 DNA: TGTGCCAGCAGTGCACCTACAGGGGGCGCTGCCAAAAACATTCAGTACTTC
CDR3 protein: CASSAPTGGAAKNIQYF

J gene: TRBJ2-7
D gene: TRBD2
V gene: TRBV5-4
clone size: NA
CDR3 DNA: TGTGCCAGCAGCTCCGAAAGGGTAGCGGGGTACTCCTACGAGCAGTACTTC
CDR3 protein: CASSSERVAGYSYEQYF

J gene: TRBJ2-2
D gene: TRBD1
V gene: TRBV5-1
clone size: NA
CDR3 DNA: TGCGCCAGCAGCTTGGGACCGGGACAGGGGGCCACCGGGGAGCTGTTTTTT
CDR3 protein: CASSLGPGQGATGELFF

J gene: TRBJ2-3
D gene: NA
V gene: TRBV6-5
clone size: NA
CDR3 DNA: TGTGCCAGCAGGGGCAACGGAAGAGCTCAGTATTTT
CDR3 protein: CASRGNGRAQYF

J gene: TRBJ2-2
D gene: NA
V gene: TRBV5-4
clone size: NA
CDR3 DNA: TGTGCCAGCAGCCTGCCCCGAGGGGGGGTCGGGGAGCTGTTTTTT
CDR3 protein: CASSLPRGGVGELFF

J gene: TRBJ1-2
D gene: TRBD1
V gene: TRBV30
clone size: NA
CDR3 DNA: TGTGCCTGGCGGGGGGTCTCAACAGGGGGTGGCTACACCTTC
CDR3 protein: CAWRGVSTGGGYTF

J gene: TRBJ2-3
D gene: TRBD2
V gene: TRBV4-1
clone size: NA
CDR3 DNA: TGCGCCAGCAGCCAAGCCCCAGCGGGAGGGCCGGGAGATACGCAGTATTTT
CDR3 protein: CASSQAPAGGPGDTQYF

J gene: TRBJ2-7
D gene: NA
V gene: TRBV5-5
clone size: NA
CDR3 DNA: TGTGCCAGCGGCTACGGGGAGTCCTACGAGCAGTACTTC
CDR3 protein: CASGYGESYEQYF

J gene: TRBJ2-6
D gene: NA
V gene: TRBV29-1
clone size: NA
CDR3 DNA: TGCAGCGCTCGCCGAGCTGGGGCCAACGTCCTGACTTTC
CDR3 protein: CSARRAGANVLTF

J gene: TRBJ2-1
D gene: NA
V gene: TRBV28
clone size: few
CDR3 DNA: TGTGCCAGCACCAAAGGAGGGGGCTCCTACTCGTACAATGAGCAGTTCTTC
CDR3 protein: CASTKGGGSYSYNEQFF

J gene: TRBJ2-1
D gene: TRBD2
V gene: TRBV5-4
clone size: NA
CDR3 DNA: TGTGCCAGCAACGACGAATCCCTAGCGGTCCCCCGTAATGAGCAGTTCTTC
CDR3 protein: CASNDESLAVPRNEQFF

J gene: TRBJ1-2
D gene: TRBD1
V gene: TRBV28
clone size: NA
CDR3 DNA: TGTGCCAGCAGTTTAGGGACAGGGGGCTCGAGAGGCTACACCTTC
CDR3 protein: CASSLGTGGSRGYTF

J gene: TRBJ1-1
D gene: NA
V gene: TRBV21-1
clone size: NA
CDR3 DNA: TGTGCCAGCAGCAAGGGGCAGGGGCGCCGTCTGAACACTGAAGCTTTCTTT
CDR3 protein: CASSKGQGRRLNTEAFF

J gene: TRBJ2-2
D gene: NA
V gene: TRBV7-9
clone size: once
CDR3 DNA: TGTGCCAGCAGCTTAGCCCAGGGTACCGGGGAGCTGTTTTTT
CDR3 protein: CASSLAQGTGELFF

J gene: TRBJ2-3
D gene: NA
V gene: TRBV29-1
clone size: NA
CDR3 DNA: TGCAGCGTTGGAGGCGGGGTTCGCACAGATACGCAGTATTTT
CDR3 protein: CSVGGGVRTDTQYF

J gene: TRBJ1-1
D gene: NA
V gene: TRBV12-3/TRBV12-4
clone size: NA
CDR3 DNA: TGTGCCAGCAGTTTAGGTGACAGGAAAGCTTTCTTT
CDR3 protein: CASSLGDRKAFF

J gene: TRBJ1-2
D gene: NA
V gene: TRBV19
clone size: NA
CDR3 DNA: TGTGCCAGTAATCAGGAACCTTATGGCTACACCTTC
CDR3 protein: CASNQEPYGYTF

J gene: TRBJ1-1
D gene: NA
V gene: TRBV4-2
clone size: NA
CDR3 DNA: TGTGCCAGCAGCCAAGGGACACCCGAAGCTTTCTTT
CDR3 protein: CASSQGTPEAFF

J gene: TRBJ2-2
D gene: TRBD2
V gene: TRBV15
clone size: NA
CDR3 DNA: TGTGCCACCAGGGATCACAGCGGGGGGCCCGGGGAGCTGTTTTTT
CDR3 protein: CATRDHSGGPGELFF

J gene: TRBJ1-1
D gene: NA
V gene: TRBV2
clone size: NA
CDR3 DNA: TGTGCCAGCAGTGAAGAAGGCGGGGGGCGGACTGAAGCTTTCTTT
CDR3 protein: CASSEEGGGRTEAFF

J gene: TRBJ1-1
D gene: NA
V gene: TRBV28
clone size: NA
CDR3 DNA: TGTGCCAGCAGTCTTACAGGGATTATGAACACTGAAGCTTTCTTT
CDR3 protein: CASSLTGIMNTEAFF

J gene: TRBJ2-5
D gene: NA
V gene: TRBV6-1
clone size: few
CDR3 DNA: TGTGCCAGCAGTGAATTTGGAGGGTTCACCCAGTACTTC
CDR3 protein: CASSEFGGFTQYF

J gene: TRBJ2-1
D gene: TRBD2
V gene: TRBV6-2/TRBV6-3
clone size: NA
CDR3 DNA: TGTGCCAGCAGTCCCGGGATAGCGGGAACCAATGAGCAGTTCTTC
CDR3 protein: CASSPGIAGTNEQFF

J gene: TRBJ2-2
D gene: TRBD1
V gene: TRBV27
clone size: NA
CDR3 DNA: TGTGCCAGCAGTGGGACAGACTTCACCGGGGAGCTGTTTTTT
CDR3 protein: CASSGTDFTGELFF

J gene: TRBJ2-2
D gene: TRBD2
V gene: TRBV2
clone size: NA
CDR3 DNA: TGTGCCAGCAGTGAAACACGGGGGGGCGCCGGGGAGCTGTTTTTT
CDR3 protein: CASSETRGGAGELFF

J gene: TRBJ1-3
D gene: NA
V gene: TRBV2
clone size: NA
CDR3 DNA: TGTGCCAGCAGTGATGGGAGTCCGGGGGGCGGTGGAAACACCATATATTTT
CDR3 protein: CASSDGSPGGGGNTIYF

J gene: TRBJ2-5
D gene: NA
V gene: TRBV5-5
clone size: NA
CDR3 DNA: TGTGCCAGCAGCTTGTGGCAGGGGGAGACCCAGTACTTC
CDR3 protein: CASSLWQGETQYF

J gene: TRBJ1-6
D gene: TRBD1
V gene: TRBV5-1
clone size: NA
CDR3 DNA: TGCGCCAGCAGCTCCGGGACAGACTATAATTCACCCCTCCACTTT
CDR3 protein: CASSSGTDYNSPLHF

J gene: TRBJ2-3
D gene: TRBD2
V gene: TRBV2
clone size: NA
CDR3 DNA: TGTGCCAGCAGTGGGGGCGGCGGGAGGACCAGCACAGATACGCAGTATTTT
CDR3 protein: CASSGGGGRTSTDTQYF

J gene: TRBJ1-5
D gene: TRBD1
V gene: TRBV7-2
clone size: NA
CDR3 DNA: TGTGCCAGCAGCTTAAGCGCAGGGGGGAGCTATAGCAATCAGCCCCAGCATTTT
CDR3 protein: CASSLSAGGSYSNQPQHF

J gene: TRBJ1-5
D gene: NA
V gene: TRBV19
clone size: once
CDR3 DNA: TGTGCCAGTAGTATAGCCCCACAGGGAAACATGCTTCCCCAGCATTTT
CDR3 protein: CASSIAPQGNMLPQHF

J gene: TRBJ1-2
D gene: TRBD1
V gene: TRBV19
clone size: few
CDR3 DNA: TGTGCCAGTAGTCGACAGGGGATCTATGGCTACACCTTC
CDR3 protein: CASSRQGIYGYTF

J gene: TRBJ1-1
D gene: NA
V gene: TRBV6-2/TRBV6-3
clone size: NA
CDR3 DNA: TGTGCCAGCAGTTTTTCTACTGAAGCTTTCTTT
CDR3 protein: CASSFSTEAFF

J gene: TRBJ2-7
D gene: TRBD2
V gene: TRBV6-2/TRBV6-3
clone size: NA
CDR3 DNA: TGTGCCAGCAGTACGACTAGCGGCTACGAGCAGTACTTC
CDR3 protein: CASSTTSGYEQYF

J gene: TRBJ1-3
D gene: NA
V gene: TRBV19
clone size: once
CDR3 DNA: TGTGCCAGTAGTATAGATGGAGAACCGGCGGCGGGAAACACCATATATTTT
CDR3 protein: CASSIDGEPAAGNTIYF

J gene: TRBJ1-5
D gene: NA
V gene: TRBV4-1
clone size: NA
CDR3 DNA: TGCGCCAGCAGCCAAGTTACAGGGAACAATCAGCCCCAGCATTTT
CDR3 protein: CASSQVTGNNQPQHF

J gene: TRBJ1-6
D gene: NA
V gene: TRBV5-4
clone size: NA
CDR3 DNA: TGTGCCAGCAGCGGGAGGTCGGGGAGAGGTAATTCACCCCTCCACTTT
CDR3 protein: CASSGRSGRGNSPLHF

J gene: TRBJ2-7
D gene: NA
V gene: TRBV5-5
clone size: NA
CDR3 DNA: TGTGCCAGCAGCGTTGACTCGATCACCTACGAGCAGTACTTC
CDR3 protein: CASSVDSITYEQYF

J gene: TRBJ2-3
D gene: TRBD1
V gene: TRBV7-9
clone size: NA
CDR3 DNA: TGTGCCAGCAGCTTAGGACAGGGCAACACAGATACGCAGTATTTT
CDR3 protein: CASSLGQGNTDTQYF

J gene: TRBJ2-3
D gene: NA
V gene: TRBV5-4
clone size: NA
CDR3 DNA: TGTGCCAGCGGACCTCGAGGGGGGGGACTGGCAGATACGCAGTATTTT
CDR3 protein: CASGPRGGGLADTQYF

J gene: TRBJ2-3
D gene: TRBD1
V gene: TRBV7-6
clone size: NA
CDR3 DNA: TGTGCCAGCAGCTCCCAACAACAGGGGGCTTATACGCAGTATTTT
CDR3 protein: CASSSQQQGAYTQYF

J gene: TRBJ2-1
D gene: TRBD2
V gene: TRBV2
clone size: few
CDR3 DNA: TGTGCCAGCAGTCAAACCCCCGGACTAGCGTCCTACAATGAGCAGTTCTTC
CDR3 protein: CASSQTPGLASYNEQFF

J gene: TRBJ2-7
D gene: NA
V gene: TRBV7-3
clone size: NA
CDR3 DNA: TGTGCCAGCAGCTTCCGGCCGGGGAGCTCCTACGAGCAGTACTTC
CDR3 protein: CASSFRPGSSYEQYF

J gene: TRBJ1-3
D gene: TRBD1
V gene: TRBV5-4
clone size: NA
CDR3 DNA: TGTGCCAGCAGCTTGGCCCCACAGGGGGCTGGAAACACCATATATTTT
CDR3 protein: CASSLAPQGAGNTIYF

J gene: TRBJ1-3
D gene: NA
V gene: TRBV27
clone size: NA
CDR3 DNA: TGTGCCAGCGCCACAGGGTCTGGAAACACCATATATTTT
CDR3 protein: CASATGSGNTIYF

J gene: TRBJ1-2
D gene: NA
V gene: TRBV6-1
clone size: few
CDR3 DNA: TGTGCCAGCAGTGAAGGCCGCGGACTGGGTAGTCGATATGGCTACACCTTC
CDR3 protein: CASSEGRGLGSRYGYTF

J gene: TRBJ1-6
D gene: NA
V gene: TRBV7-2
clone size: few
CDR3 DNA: TGTGCCAGCAGCTTAATCGGGGGGTCCTATAATTCACCCCTCCACTTT
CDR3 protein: CASSLIGGSYNSPLHF

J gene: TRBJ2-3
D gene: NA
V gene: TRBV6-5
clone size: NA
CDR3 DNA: TGTGCCAGCACCACCAGTCTTAGCACAGATACGCAGTATTTT
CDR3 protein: CASTTSLSTDTQYF

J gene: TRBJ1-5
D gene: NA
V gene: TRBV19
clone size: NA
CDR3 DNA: TGTGCCAGTGCCGAAGTCCGGGATTTTAGTCAGCCCCAGCATTTT
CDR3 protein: CASAEVRDFSQPQHF

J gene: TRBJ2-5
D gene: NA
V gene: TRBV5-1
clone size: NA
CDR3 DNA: TGCGCCAGCAGCTTAGGATACGGGGAGACCCAGTACTTC
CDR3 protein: CASSLGYGETQYF

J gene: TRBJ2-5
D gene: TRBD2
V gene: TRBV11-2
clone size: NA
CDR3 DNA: TGTGCCAGCAGCTTATTAGCGGGAGGTATGGAGGAGACCCAGTACTTC
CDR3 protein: CASSLLAGGMEETQYF